This T cell receptor (beta chain) was recovered during a study of OX40 agonist ivuxolimab in advanced cancers. For context, the study as a whole: Ivuxolimab was a fully human IgG2 agonistic monoclonal antibody targeting the costimulatory receptor OX40 (CD134). The paper covers the monotherapy dose-escalation part of the phase I ivuxolimab trial, which included N of about 51 patients. Peripheral TCRbeta sequencing aimed to test whether ivuxolimab altered TCR sequence diversity and caused clonal T-cell expansion. Prior anti-PD-1, anti-PD-L1 or anti-CTLA-4 therapy was permitted, and approximately 40% of dose-escalation patients had received checkpoint inhibitors. A male proportion of 82.7% and a mean age of around 60 years, ranging from about 23 to 90, were recorded for the dose-escalation cohort. Partial responses occurred in three dose-escalation patients, of whom one had hepatocellular carcinoma and two had cutaneous melanoma. Intravenous ivuxolimab was administered to patients every 2 weeks at six dose levels: 0.01, 0.1, 0.3, 1.5, 3 and 10 mg/kg. Of the 52 patients in dose escalation, 19 had hepatocellular carcinoma, roughly 15 had melanoma, 9 had renal cell carcinoma and 9 had head and neck cancer.

On this clone itself: Its cognate antigen has yet to be identified. No clone much larger than this one lies a single base away; base qualities are absent.

From a lookup of the germline V gene, CDR1 and CDR2 are LGHNA and YSLEER. Cut back by 3 bases and 4 bases, the V and J ends lie 12 bases apart. The CDR3 measures 14 amino acids from cysteine to phenylalanine. Kept here is only the CDR3 DNA, which spans 42 bases and is read in frame from base 1. Genomic DNA was isolated from the sorted cells so that the TCRbeta CDR3 region could be sequenced. The immunoSEQ Assay was used to sequence the TCRbeta CDR3 regions. TCRdb holds this immuneACCESS table with in-frame rearrangements only. Some clones are missing; in checked studies, unresolved V genes explain under half, and the rest has no known cause. This sample holds 70,000 to 90,000 clones; more than 80% were observed only once. Almost 8.5% of the sample is in the top ten clones. Patients with autoimmune disease history or receiving systemic immunosuppression were excluded from the trial. Peripheral blood for TCR sequencing was collected from all dose cohorts at baseline, on cycle 4 day 1, and on cycle 7 day 1. The samples were taken from a phase I, first-in-human, multicenter, open-label dose-escalation trial of ivuxolimab. Adults with locally advanced or metastatic melanoma, renal cell carcinoma, hepatocellular carcinoma or head and neck squamous cell carcinoma were enrolled in the trial. CD4+ and CD8+ T cells were sorted separately from peripheral blood before TCR sequencing.

Overall study results and their limits: The antigen specificity of the clonally expanded peripheral T cells was not determined. After ivuxolimab, expanded clones were on average more numerous among CD8+ T cells than among CD4+ T cells. At doses of 0.1 to 3.0 mg/kg, clonal expansion of both CD4+ and CD8+ T cells in blood was seen between baseline and week 6. Low levels of normalized T-cell clonal expansion were also seen in some nonresponding patients. In the 0.1-3.0 mg/kg groups, partial responders had among the lowest normalized peripheral clonal expansion, particularly in CD8+ T cells.

This material consisted of CD4+ or CD8+ T cells sorted from blood, taken in a trial of the OX40 agonist ivuxolimab. Recombination joined TRBV4-3 with TRBJ2-5; the D gene is perhaps TRBD1, from 5 matching bases. The TCR originated in an adult with an advanced solid tumor such as melanoma, head and neck, liver or kidney cancer. The sequence in DNA is TGCGCCAGCAGCCAGGTCGCAGGGTCAGAGACCCAGTACTTC. Its protein reads: CASSQVAGSETQYF.